This T cell receptor (beta chain) was profiled in a study of T cells after yellow fever vaccination. Study as a whole: Fractions containing few cells were prepared with SMART-Seq v4 Ultra Low Input.

Generation of TCR cDNA used 5'RACE template switching (which added a universal primer site and UMIs). TCRdb reanalysed the 5' RACE reads using MiXCR and keeps one entry per CDR3 protein. Of about 110,000 distinct CDR3 sequences in the sample, 8% to 9.5% were seen once. On this clonotype: The antigen is unknown.

This CDR3 comprises 16 residues. Germline V gene sequence: CDR1 SGHRS, CDR2 YFSETQ. V was pared by 0 bases and J by 7 bases, with 17 bases between. Whole-study results and caveats: Secondary responses were weaker yet peaked faster, day 5 versus 15.

Sample: CD8+ T cells sorted from PBMCs, taken 45 days after the yellow fever booster vaccination. The V and J genes are TRBV5-1 and TRBJ1-5, with D possibly being TRBD1 (6 bases). The source of this sequence is a man younger than 40 who received the YFV17D yellow fever vaccine. CDR3 bases: TGCGCCAGCAGCTTGGGGGGGCAGGTCCAAGGACAGCCCCAGCATTTT. This gives the protein CASSLGGQVQGQPQHF.